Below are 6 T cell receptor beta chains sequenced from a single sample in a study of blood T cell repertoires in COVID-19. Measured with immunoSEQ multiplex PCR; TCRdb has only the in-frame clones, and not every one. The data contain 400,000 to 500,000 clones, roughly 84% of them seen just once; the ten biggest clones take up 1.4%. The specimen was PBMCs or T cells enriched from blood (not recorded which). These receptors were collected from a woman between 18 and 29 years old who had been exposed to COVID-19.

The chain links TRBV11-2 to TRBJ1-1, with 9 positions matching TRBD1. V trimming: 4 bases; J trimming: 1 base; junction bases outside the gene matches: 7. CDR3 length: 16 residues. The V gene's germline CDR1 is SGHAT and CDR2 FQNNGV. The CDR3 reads CASSSQGARWNTEAFF. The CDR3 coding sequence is TGTGCCAGCAGCTCACAGGGGGCGCGGTGGAACACTGAAGCTTTCTTT.

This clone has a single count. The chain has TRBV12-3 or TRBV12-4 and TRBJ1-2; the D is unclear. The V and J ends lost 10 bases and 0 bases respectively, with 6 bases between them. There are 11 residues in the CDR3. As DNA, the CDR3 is TGTGCCACCACAGCTAACTATGGCTACACCTTC. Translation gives CATTANYGYTF.

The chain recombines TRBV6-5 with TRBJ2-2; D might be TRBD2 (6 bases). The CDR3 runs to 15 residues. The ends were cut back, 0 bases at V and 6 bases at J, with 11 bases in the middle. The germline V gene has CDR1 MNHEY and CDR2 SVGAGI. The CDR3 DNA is TGTGCCAGCAGTTACTCGGGAGGATCCCCCGGGGAGCTGTTTTTT. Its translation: CASSYSGGSPGELFF.

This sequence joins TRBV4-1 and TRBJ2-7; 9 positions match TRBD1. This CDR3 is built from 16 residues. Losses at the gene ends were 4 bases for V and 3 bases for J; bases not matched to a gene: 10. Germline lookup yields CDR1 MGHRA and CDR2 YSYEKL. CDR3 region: CASSLISGTGNYEQYF. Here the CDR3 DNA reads TGCGCCAGCAGCCTCATATCCGGGACAGGGAACTACGAGCAGTACTTC.

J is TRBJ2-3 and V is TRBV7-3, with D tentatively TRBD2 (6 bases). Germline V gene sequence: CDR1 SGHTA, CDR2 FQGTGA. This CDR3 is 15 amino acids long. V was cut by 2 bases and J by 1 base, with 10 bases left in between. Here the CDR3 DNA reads TGTGCCAGCAGCTTAGTATGGGGGGGCACAGATACGCAGTATTTT. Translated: CASSLVWGGTDTQYF.

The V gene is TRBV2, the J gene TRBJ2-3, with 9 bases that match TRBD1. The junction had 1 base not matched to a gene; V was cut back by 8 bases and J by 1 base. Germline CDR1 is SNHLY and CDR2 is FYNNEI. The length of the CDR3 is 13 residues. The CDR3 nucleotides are TGTGCCAGCCGGACAGGGGGCACAGATACGCAGTATTTT. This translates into CASRTGGTDTQYF.